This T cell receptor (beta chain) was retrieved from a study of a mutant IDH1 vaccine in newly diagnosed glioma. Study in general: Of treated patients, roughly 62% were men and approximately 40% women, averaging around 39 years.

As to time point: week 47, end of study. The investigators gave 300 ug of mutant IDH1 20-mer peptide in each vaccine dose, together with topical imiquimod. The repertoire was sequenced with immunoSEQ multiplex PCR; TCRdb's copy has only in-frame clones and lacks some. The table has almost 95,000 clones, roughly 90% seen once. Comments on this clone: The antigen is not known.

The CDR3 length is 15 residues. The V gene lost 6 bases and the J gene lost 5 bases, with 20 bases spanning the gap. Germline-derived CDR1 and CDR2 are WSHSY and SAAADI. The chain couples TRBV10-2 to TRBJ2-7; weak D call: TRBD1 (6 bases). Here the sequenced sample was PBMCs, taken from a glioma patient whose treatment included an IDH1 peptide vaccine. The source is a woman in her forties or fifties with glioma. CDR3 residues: CASSSNRAGRDEQYF. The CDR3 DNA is TGCGCCAGCAGCTCAAACAGGGCCGGGCGGGACGAGCAGTACTTC.